The rows below give T cell receptor beta chains drawn from one sample of a study of blood T cell repertoires in COVID-19. Clones were read by immunoSEQ multiplex PCR, and TCRdb kept only the in-frame ones, dropping some. The table has approximately 150,000 clones, roughly 84% seen once. The sample consisted of PBMCs or T cells enriched from blood (not recorded which). These receptor sequences come from a man aged 50-59 years who had recovered from COVID-19. CDR3s include the opening cysteine and the closing phenylalanine or tryptophan. A D gene is named only where the DNA matches it firmly. Only some rows state a clone size, as once, few, many or a class for expanded clones.

clone_size: NA
j_call: TRBJ1-2
v_call: TRBV20-1
d_call: TRBD1
cdr3_nt: TGCAGTGCTAGTGTGGGGACAGGCTATGGCTACACCTTC
cdr3_aa: CSASVGTGYGYTF

clone_size: NA
j_call: TRBJ1-4
v_call: TRBV5-5
d_call: TRBD1
cdr3_nt: TGTGCCAGCAGCAGCACACAGGGGGCGGTTAATGAAAAACTGTTTTTT
cdr3_aa: CASSSTQGAVNEKLFF

clone_size: NA
j_call: TRBJ1-3
v_call: TRBV5-4
d_call: TRBD1
cdr3_nt: TGTGCCAGCAGCCCTCCGGGACAGGGCCTCTCTGGAAACACCATATATTTT
cdr3_aa: CASSPPGQGLSGNTIYF

clone_size: NA
j_call: TRBJ1-5
v_call: TRBV5-4
d_call: NA
cdr3_nt: TGTGCCAGCAGCTGGCGCCCGGGGAGCAATCAGCCCCAGCATTTT
cdr3_aa: CASSWRPGSNQPQHF

clone_size: NA
j_call: TRBJ2-5
v_call: TRBV5-1
d_call: NA
cdr3_nt: TGCGCCAGCAGCTTGGGCAGGTGGAGGGAGACCCAGTACTTC
cdr3_aa: CASSLGRWRETQYF

clone_size: NA
j_call: TRBJ1-6
v_call: TRBV6-5
d_call: NA
cdr3_nt: TGTGCCAGCAGCCCAGACTCCTATAATTCACCCCTCCACTTT
cdr3_aa: CASSPDSYNSPLHF

clone_size: few
j_call: TRBJ1-1
v_call: TRBV10-3
d_call: NA
cdr3_nt: TGTGCCATCAGAAATCAGGGAACTGAAGCTTTCTTT
cdr3_aa: CAIRNQGTEAFF

clone_size: NA
j_call: TRBJ1-5
v_call: TRBV6-5
d_call: TRBD1
cdr3_nt: TGTGCCAGCAGCGGGGACAGGGGAAATCAGCCCCAGCATTTT
cdr3_aa: CASSGDRGNQPQHF

clone_size: few
j_call: TRBJ1-2
v_call: TRBV28
d_call: NA
cdr3_nt: TGTGCCAGCAATCTCTACGACTATGGCTACACCTTC
cdr3_aa: CASNLYDYGYTF

clone_size: NA
j_call: TRBJ2-7
v_call: TRBV7-8
d_call: TRBD2
cdr3_nt: TGTGCCAGCAGCTTATTCGGGGGGACCTACGAGCAGTACTTC
cdr3_aa: CASSLFGGTYEQYF

clone_size: once
j_call: TRBJ2-1
v_call: TRBV2
d_call: TRBD2
cdr3_nt: TGTGCCAGCAGAGGACTAGCGGGGGAGTCCTACAATGAGCAGTTCTTC
cdr3_aa: CASRGLAGESYNEQFF

clone_size: NA
j_call: TRBJ1-5
v_call: TRBV10-3
d_call: NA
cdr3_nt: TGTGCCATCAGTGAGTCGGGAGGGGTGGGCAATCAGCCCCAGCATTTT
cdr3_aa: CAISESGGVGNQPQHF

clone_size: once
j_call: TRBJ1-5
v_call: TRBV6-5
d_call: NA
cdr3_nt: TGTGCCAGCAGTCCGACAGGAAGGGGTCAGCCCCAGCATTTT
cdr3_aa: CASSPTGRGQPQHF

clone_size: few
j_call: TRBJ2-7
v_call: TRBV18
d_call: TRBD1
cdr3_nt: TGTGCCAGCTCACCATATCCCCAGGGGGCCCACGAGCAGTACTTC
cdr3_aa: CASSPYPQGAHEQYF

clone_size: NA
j_call: TRBJ2-1
v_call: TRBV5-4
d_call: TRBD2
cdr3_nt: TGTGCCAGCAGCTTGTTTGATAGCGGGGGGAACTACAATGAGCAGTTCTTC
cdr3_aa: CASSLFDSGGNYNEQFF

clone_size: NA
j_call: TRBJ2-3
v_call: TRBV5-1
d_call: TRBD2
cdr3_nt: TGCGCCAGCAGCTTGGTGCGGGGGGGCTACACAGATACGCAGTATTTT
cdr3_aa: CASSLVRGGYTDTQYF

clone_size: NA
j_call: TRBJ1-5
v_call: TRBV7-2
d_call: NA
cdr3_nt: TGTGCCAGCAGCCCGAGTCCTAATCAGCCCCAGCATTTT
cdr3_aa: CASSPSPNQPQHF

clone_size: NA
j_call: TRBJ2-2
v_call: TRBV7-6
d_call: NA
cdr3_nt: TGTGCCAGCAGCTTAGCCGGGGGAATACCTACCGGGGAGCTGTTTTTT
cdr3_aa: CASSLAGGIPTGELFF

clone_size: NA
j_call: TRBJ2-3
v_call: TRBV21-1
d_call: NA
cdr3_nt: TGTGCCAGCAGCACATGTCAAAGCGGGGTCACAGATACGCAGTATTTT
cdr3_aa: CASSTCQSGVTDTQYF

clone_size: NA
j_call: TRBJ2-1
v_call: TRBV10-2
d_call: NA
cdr3_nt: TGCGCCAGCAGTGAACCGAGCTCCTACAATGAGCAGTTCTTC
cdr3_aa: CASSEPSSYNEQFF

clone_size: NA
j_call: TRBJ2-5
v_call: TRBV5-1
d_call: TRBD2
cdr3_nt: TGCGCCAGCACCACTAGCGGGGGGGCGGAGACCCAGTACTTC
cdr3_aa: CASTTSGGAETQYF

clone_size: NA
j_call: TRBJ2-3
v_call: TRBV5-1
d_call: TRBD2
cdr3_nt: TGCGCCAGCAGCCCAGGACTAGCGGGGGGCGGCACAGATACGCAGTATTTT
cdr3_aa: CASSPGLAGGGTDTQYF

clone_size: once
j_call: TRBJ2-7
v_call: TRBV7-9
d_call: TRBD2
cdr3_nt: TGTGCCAGCAGAAGCGGGGGGCCTACCTACGAGCAGTACTTC
cdr3_aa: CASRSGGPTYEQYF

clone_size: once
j_call: TRBJ2-3
v_call: TRBV3-1/TRBV3-2
d_call: TRBD2
cdr3_nt: TGTGCCAGCAGAACTAGCGGGGGGCCGGATACGCAGTATTTT
cdr3_aa: CASRTSGGPDTQYF

clone_size: NA
j_call: TRBJ2-4
v_call: TRBV7-9
d_call: NA
cdr3_nt: TGTGCCAGCAGCTTAGATCGACTAGCCAAAAACATTCAGTACTTC
cdr3_aa: CASSLDRLAKNIQYF

clone_size: NA
j_call: TRBJ1-4
v_call: TRBV6-1
d_call: TRBD1
cdr3_nt: TGTGCCAGCAGTGATTTCACAGGGGGGCGGGAAAAACTGTTTTTT
cdr3_aa: CASSDFTGGREKLFF

clone_size: NA
j_call: TRBJ1-2
v_call: TRBV6-1
d_call: NA
cdr3_nt: TGTGCCAGCAGTGATCCCTCCGATCCTCTCATCTTACTGGGCTACACCTTC
cdr3_aa: CASSDPSDPLILLGYTF

clone_size: NA
j_call: TRBJ1-1
v_call: TRBV6-5
d_call: TRBD1
cdr3_nt: TGTGCCAGCAGTTACGACAGGGAAAAGGAAGCTTTCTTT
cdr3_aa: CASSYDREKEAFF

clone_size: NA
j_call: TRBJ1-5
v_call: TRBV19
d_call: NA
cdr3_nt: TGTGCCAGTAGAATCGACTGGAGCAATCAGCCCCAGCATTTT
cdr3_aa: CASRIDWSNQPQHF